This is a list of T cell receptor beta chains from one sample in a study of OX40 agonist ivuxolimab in advanced cancers. Assay: immunoSEQ multiplex PCR; the TCRdb copy retains only in-frame clones and omits some. The repertoire holds about 150,000 clones, with less than 95% as singletons. The sequencing here drew on CD4+ or CD8+ T cells sorted from blood, taken in a trial of the OX40 agonist ivuxolimab. The receptors shown here come from an adult with an advanced solid tumor such as melanoma, head and neck, liver or kidney cancer. CDR3s include the opening cysteine and the closing phenylalanine or tryptophan. D genes are given only for firm matches. A row's size may be missing; if present it is once, few, many or a size class.

clone_size	j_call	d_call	v_call	cdr3_nt	cdr3_aa
few	TRBJ1-1	TRBD1	TRBV7-2	TGTGCCAGCAGCCAAGGACCGGACAGGGTGTACACTGAAGCTTTCTTT	CASSQGPDRVYTEAFF
NA	TRBJ1-5	NA	TRBV25-1	TGTGCCAGCGGAGAGGCCCCAGGGGCAGGGGGCAATCAGCCCCAGCATTTT	CASGEAPGAGGNQPQHF
NA	TRBJ1-3	NA	TRBV6-1	TGTGCCAGCAGTGAAATAGGCTCTGGAAACACCATATATTTT	CASSEIGSGNTIYF
NA	TRBJ1-3	TRBD1	TRBV12-5	TGTGCTAGTGGTTCTAGGCGGACAGGCTCTGGAAACACCATATATTTT	CASGSRRTGSGNTIYF
NA	TRBJ2-5	NA	TRBV7-6	TGTGCCAGCAGCCGTCAAGAGACCCAGTACTTC	CASSRQETQYF
few	TRBJ2-1	NA	TRBV10-3	TGTGCCATCACCGACCAAAGCTCAGGGGTAGCAAGCAATGAGCAGTTCTTC	CAITDQSSGVASNEQFF
NA	TRBJ1-4	NA	TRBV5-1	TGCGCCAGCAGCTTGAACTTCGACGGTGAAAAACTGTTTTTT	CASSLNFDGEKLFF
NA	TRBJ1-4	TRBD1	TRBV5-8	TGTGCCAGCAGTCGGGACAGTTTCGTTTCGACTAATGAAAAACTGTTTTTT	CASSRDSFVSTNEKLFF
NA	TRBJ1-4	NA	TRBV6-1	TGTGCCAGCAGTGAACGGGGTGCTAATGAAAAACTGTTTTTT	CASSERGANEKLFF
NA	TRBJ1-5	NA	TRBV25-1	TGTGCCAGCAGCCCTGGGGGGTTTAGTCAGCCCCAGCATTTT	CASSPGGFSQPQHF
NA	TRBJ2-7	TRBD2	TRBV7-8	TGTGCCAGCAGCCGAAACGGGGGGGGACGAATGGGAGAGCAGTACTTC	CASSRNGGGRMGEQYF
NA	TRBJ1-6	NA	TRBV9	TGTGCCAGCAGCGTCCGGGACCGATCCTATAATTCACCCCTCCACTTT	CASSVRDRSYNSPLHF
NA	TRBJ1-4	NA	TRBV30	TGTGCCTGGAGATATGAGCTTAATGAAAAACTGTTTTTT	CAWRYELNEKLFF
NA	TRBJ2-7	TRBD2	TRBV6-5	TGTGCCAGCAGTTACCTAGCGGGGGAACTCTACGAGCAGTACTTC	CASSYLAGELYEQYF
NA	TRBJ2-7	TRBD1	TRBV7-9	TGTGCCAGCAGCTTCGGACAGGGGAGCTACGAGCAGTACTTC	CASSFGQGSYEQYF
NA	TRBJ1-2	TRBD1	TRBV5-4	TGTGCCAGCAGCCCACAGGGGGCCTTTGGTGGCTACACCTTC	CASSPQGAFGGYTF
NA	TRBJ2-1	TRBD2	TRBV30	TGTGCCTGGAGTGTAAGGGCTAGCGGGAGTACGTACAATGAGCAGTTCTTC	CAWSVRASGSTYNEQFF
few	TRBJ2-6	NA	TRBV7-9	TGTGCCAGCAGCCGCGCCGCCGGGGAGGCTGGGGCCAACGTCCTGACTTTC	CASSRAAGEAGANVLTF
NA	TRBJ1-1	TRBD1	TRBV19	TGTGCCAGTAATCCAACAGGGGGCCCTAGCACTGAAGCTTTCTTT	CASNPTGGPSTEAFF
NA	TRBJ1-2	NA	TRBV13	TGTGCCAGCACTCACCCCACAGGGACCTATGGCTACACCTTC	CASTHPTGTYGYTF
NA	TRBJ1-1	TRBD1	TRBV7-8	TGTGCCAGCAGCCTCCGGACAGGGCCCATGAACACTGAAGCTTTCTTT	CASSLRTGPMNTEAFF
NA	TRBJ1-1	TRBD1	TRBV7-3	TGTGCCAGCAGCAAGACAGGGAAGGGGACTGAAGCTTTCTTT	CASSKTGKGTEAFF